These 25 T cell receptor beta chains share one sample of origin, sequenced in a study of regulatory T cells in long-lasting Graves disease. HTBI primers from iRepertoire and Arm-PCR of CDR3 regions yielded the TCR beta libraries. TCRdb fed the multiplex PCR reads into MiXCR, producing one record per CDR3 protein. The sample has around 400,000 distinct CDR3 sequences; roughly a fifth are singletons. Time point noted: persistent/refractory GD, antithyroid drugs over 5 years with positive TRAb. With RNA extracted from PBMCs as input, the TCR library was made. This specimen consisted of peripheral blood mononuclear cells (PBMCs), obtained when the disease was refractory, from a patient treated with antithyroid drugs. These receptors were taken from a female donor with Graves disease.

There are many counts of this clonotype. This rearrangement joins TRBV7-7 to TRBJ2-2, with a possible D match to TRBD1 (6 bases). The CDR3 spans 14 residues. Trimming took off 5 bases at V and 1 base at J, with 8 bases between the two ends. The germline gives CDR1 SSHAT, CDR2 FNYEAQ (reference sequence). CDR3: CASSQDRNTGELFF. The DNA for the CDR3 is TGTGCCAGCAGCCAGGACAGGAACACCGGGGAGCTGTTTTTT.

Details on this clonotype: Given a much more abundant clone one base away, this may be a read error. The V gene is TRBV27, the J gene TRBJ2-7; a weak D match, TRBD2 (5 bases). Germline CDR1 MNHEY, CDR2 SMNVEV (reference sequence). The CDR3 contains 14 residues. The CDR3 DNA reads as TGTGCCAGCAGTCCCTACGCGGACTCCTACGGGCAGTACTTC. It translates to CASSPYADSYGQYF.

This clonotype was detected ten times or more. V gene TRBV19 combines with J gene TRBJ2-7; tentatively, D is TRBD1 (6 bases). The CDR3 length is 14 residues. Germline V lookup: CDR1 LNHDA, CDR2 SQIVND (reference sequence). V lost 4 bases and J lost 2, with 12 bases in between. The CDR3 bases are TGTGCCAGTAGTACCCCCGGGACAACCTACGAGCAGTACTTC. Translation gives CASSTPGTTYEQYF.

This clonotype was detected many times. The V gene is TRBV29-1, the J gene TRBJ1-1; no reliable D call. Germline V CDR1 and CDR2: SQVTM, ANQGSEA. The ends were cut back, 5 bases at V and 5 bases at J, with 12 bases in the middle. There are 12 residues in the CDR3. The DNA of the CDR3 is TGCAGCGTTCTCGTTTCAGGAACTGAAGCTTTCTTT. Its protein product is CSVLVSGTEAFF.

This clonotype occurred many times. The chain combines TRBV27 with TRBJ2-7, with TRBD1 matching 9 bases. V shed 5 bases, J shed 3 bases, and the junction held 8 bases outside the gene matches. The CDR3 contains 15 residues. Germline CDR1 MNHEY, CDR2 SMNVEV (reference sequence). This chain's CDR3 is CASSPTGGVRYEQYF. The CDR3, as DNA: TGTGCCAGCAGTCCCACAGGGGGCGTTCGCTACGAGCAGTACTTC.

This clonotype was recorded at least ten times. The J gene is TRBJ2-7, the V gene TRBV2; D gene ambiguous. The CDR3 is 12 amino acids. Germline CDR1 reads SNHLY; CDR2 reads FYNNEI. Between the trimmed V and J ends, which lost 4 bases and 7 bases, there was a span of 11 bases. CDR3 DNA: TGTGCCAGCAGTGTGGCGACGTGGGAGCAGTACTTC. It translates to CASSVATWEQYF.

The chain joins TRBV18 to TRBJ2-2; 8 positions agree with TRBD1. The CDR3 has 16 amino acids. Germline lookup yields CDR1 KGHSH and CDR2 LQKENI. J gave up 1 base and V 6 bases, and 7 bases lay outside the gene matches. DNA for the CDR3: TGTGCCAGCTCGGATCGGGGGACAGGGAACACCGGGGAGCTGTTTTTT. Its protein product is CASSDRGTGNTGELFF.

The chain links TRBV10-3 to TRBJ2-2, with TRBD1 matching over 7 bases. The length of the CDR3 is 14 residues. The V and J ends lost 5 bases and 4 bases, in that order; junction bases with no gene match: 4. Germline values: CDR1 ENHRY, CDR2 SYGVKD. The CDR3 nucleotides are TGTGCCATCAGTCCGGGACAGTTCACCGGGGAGCTGTTTTTT. Its protein is CAISPGQFTGELFF.

As to this clonotype: A much larger clonotype is one base distant, so this may be a read error. The J gene is TRBJ2-5, the V gene TRBV20-1; tentatively, D is TRBD2 (5 bases). Germline CDR1 reads DFQATT; CDR2 reads SNEGSKA (reference sequence). The CDR3 spans 14 residues. V gave up 6 bases and J gave up 5 bases, with 19 bases separating them. The CDR3 nucleotides are TGCAGTGCGCTAGCCACGGGAACGGGGGAGACCCAGTACTTC. Encoded protein: CSALATGTGETQYF.

In its sample, this clonotype was seen many times. V usage is TRBV5-1 and J usage is TRBJ2-7; no reliable D call. This CDR3 region has 13 residues. CDR1 is SGHRS and CDR2 is YFSETQ in the germline V gene. V lost 4 bases and J lost 5, with 13 bases in between. The CDR3 here is CASSLGRVDEQYF. CDR3 coding DNA: TGCGCCAGCAGCCTTGGTCGGGTCGACGAGCAGTACTTC. Based on the CDR3 plus reference TRBV5-1 and TRBJ2-7, the full variable domain is KAGVTQTPRYLIKTRGQQVTLSCSPISGHRSVSWYQQTPGQGLQFLFEYFSETQRNKGNFPGRFSGRQFSNSRSEMNVSTLELGDSALYLCASSLGRVDEQYFGPGTRLTVT.

This clonotype was seen a handful of times. The chain employs TRBV18 and TRBJ1-2; no clear D gene. Between the trimmed V and J ends, which lost 1 base and 7 bases, there was a span of 13 bases. The CDR3 has 14 amino acids. Germline V gene sequence: CDR1 KGHSH, CDR2 LQKENI. The CDR3 is CASSPRGQEGGYTF. The CDR3 bases are TGTGCCAGCTCACCACGGGGTCAGGAGGGTGGCTACACCTTC.

This clonotype has just a few counts. The V and J genes are TRBV6-1 and TRBJ2-7; D is possibly TRBD1 (6 bases). V was cut by 5 bases and J by 9 bases, with 17 bases left in between. Germline loops: CDR1 MNHNS, CDR2 SASEGT. The CDR3 contains 13 residues. The CDR3 loop reads CASSTLQGRGQYF. CDR3 nucleotide sequence: TGTGCCAGCAGTACCCTACAGGGAAGGGGGCAGTACTTC.

The CDR3 region has the DNA TGCAGTGCTAGAGCGGGAGCCGGGCAAGAGACCCAGTACTTC. Translated, it gives CSARAGAGQETQYF. The V call is TRBV20-1, the J call TRBJ2-5; TRBD2 might be the D (6 bases). In germline, CDR1 is DFQATT, CDR2 SNEGSKA (reference sequence). The V gene lost 1 base and the J gene lost 2 bases, with 11 bases spanning the gap. CDR3 length: 14 residues.

This clonotype was detected many times. The CDR3 DNA reads as TGTGCCACCAGCGACGACTCGAACACTGAAGCTTTCTTT. The encoded protein is CATSDDSNTEAFF. The V and J genes are TRBV15 and TRBJ1-1; D unresolved. CDR3 length equals 13 residues. Between the trimmed V and J ends, which lost 5 bases and 1 base, there was a span of 8 bases. Germline V gives CDR1 LNHNV, CDR2 YYDKDF (reference sequence).

CDR3 amino acids: CASSLDFAGAQGSNEQFF. In DNA form, the CDR3 reads TGTGCCAGCAGCTTAGATTTTGCGGGGGCACAGGGATCGAATGAGCAGTTCTTC. This chain connects TRBV7-6 to TRBJ2-1; maybe TRBD2 (7 bases). Trimming removed 1 base from V and 7 bases from J, with 23 bases in between. The germline V gene encodes CDR1 SGHVS and CDR2 FNYEAQ. There are 18 residues in the CDR3.

This clonotype occurred many times. This chain connects TRBV12-3 or TRBV12-4 to TRBJ2-7, with 9 bases matching TRBD2. Trimming removed 3 bases from V and 6 bases from J; junction bases left unmatched: 6. CDR3 length equals 14 residues. Here the CDR3 reads CASSFAGGTGEQYF. The CDR3 DNA is TGTGCCAGCAGTTTTGCGGGAGGGACGGGCGAGCAGTACTTC.

This clonotype was counted at least ten times. The chain joins TRBV2 to TRBJ2-5; no reliable D call. The J call is doubtful: the DNA matches TRBJ2-1 better. CDR3 size: 14 residues. From germline, CDR1 is SNHLY and CDR2 FYNNEI. This chain's CDR3 is CASSERFTTNEQFF. Here the CDR3 DNA reads TGTGCCAGCAGTGAAAGGTTCACTACTAATGAGCAGTTCTTC.

V gene TRBV3-1 combines with J gene TRBJ1-4, with D possibly TRBD1 on 5 matching bases. The CDR3 runs to 16 residues. Trimming took 0 bases from V and 8 from J, leaving 16 bases between them. Germline values: CDR1 LGHDT, CDR2 YNNKEL (reference sequence). The CDR3 sequence: CASSQDPGGSWEKLFF. The CDR3 nucleotides read TGTGCCAGCAGCCAAGATCCGGGGGGGTCGTGGGAAAAACTGTTTTTT.

This clonotype has a count of ten or more. V is TRBV28 and J is TRBJ2-7, with D possibly matching TRBD1 (5 bases). V lost 3 bases to trimming and J lost 6 bases, with 12 bases between them. This CDR3 region has 13 residues. CDR1 MDHEN and CDR2 SYDVKM come from the germline V gene. The CDR3 sequence is CASSFYTGGEQYF. CDR3 nucleotides: TGTGCCAGCAGTTTTTACACAGGTGGCGAGCAGTACTTC.

The J gene is TRBJ2-7, the V gene TRBV28; weak D call: TRBD2 (5 bases). The CDR3 is 16 amino acids. V was trimmed by 6 bases and J by 3 bases, leaving 21 bases between them. Germline V gives CDR1 MDHEN, CDR2 SYDVKM. CDR3: CASSPRGSPGDYEQYF. For the CDR3, the DNA is TGTGCCAGCAGCCCCCGAGGGAGTCCCGGGGACTACGAGCAGTACTTC.

J is TRBJ2-3 and V is TRBV28; 10 bases match TRBD2. V lost 4 bases to trimming and J lost 4 bases; unmatched junction nucleotides: 11. Germline V gives CDR1 MDHEN, CDR2 SYDVKM. The CDR3 runs to 17 residues. This chain's CDR3 is CASSSGASGSRSDTQYF. The DNA for the CDR3 is TGTGCCAGCAGTTCCGGGGCTAGCGGGAGTCGTTCAGATACGCAGTATTTT.

This clonotype was seen at least ten times. The chain carries TRBV20-1 and TRBJ1-5, with D possibly TRBD1 on 5 matching bases. Germline assignment: CDR1 DFQATT and CDR2 SNEGSKA (reference sequence). The CDR3 length is 15 residues. The V end was cut by 1 base, the J end by 4 bases, with 14 bases between. The CDR3 coding sequence is TGCAGTGCTAGAGTACGACAGACCGAAAATCAGCCCCAGCATTTT. Amino acid sequence: CSARVRQTENQPQHF.

This clonotype came up many times. This chain uses TRBV6-1 with TRBJ2-2; TRBD2 might be the D (5 bases). Per germline, CDR1 MNHNS and CDR2 SASEGT. This CDR3 comprises 16 residues. Between the trimmed V and J ends, which lost 4 bases and 2 bases, there was a span of 14 bases. CDR3 bases: TGTGCCAGCAGTGGGGTTGCGGGCCAAAACACCGGGGAGCTGTTTTTT. This gives the protein CASSGVAGQNTGELFF.

The chain joins TRBV11-2 to TRBJ2-7, with 7 bases fitting TRBD2. The CDR3 is made up of 16 amino acids. Trimming took 3 bases from V and 2 from J; bases not matched to a gene: 10. In germline, CDR1 is SGHAT, CDR2 FQNNGV. The CDR3 loop is CASSLLSSGTPYEQYF. Written as DNA, the CDR3 is TGTGCCAGCAGCTTGCTCTCGAGCGGGACGCCCTACGAGCAGTACTTC.

This clonotype was picked up a small number of times. This rearrangement joins TRBV28 to TRBJ1-1, with D hard to call. The V end lost 6 bases, the J end lost 4 bases, and 15 bases lay between the germline ends. CDR1 and CDR2 (germline): MDHEN, SYDVKM. CDR3 length: 14 residues. As DNA, the CDR3 is TGTGCCAGCAGCAACCCGGGAAGGAGCACTGAAGCTTTCTTT. This gives the protein CASSNPGRSTEAFF.